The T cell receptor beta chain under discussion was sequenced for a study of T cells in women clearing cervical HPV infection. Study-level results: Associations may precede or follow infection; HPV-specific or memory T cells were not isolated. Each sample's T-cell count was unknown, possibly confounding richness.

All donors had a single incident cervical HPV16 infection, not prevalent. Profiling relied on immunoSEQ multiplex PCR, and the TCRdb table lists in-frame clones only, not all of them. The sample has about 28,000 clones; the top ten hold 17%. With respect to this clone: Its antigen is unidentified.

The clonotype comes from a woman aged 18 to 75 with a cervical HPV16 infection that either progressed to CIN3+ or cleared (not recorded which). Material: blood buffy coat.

Partial CDR3 DNA: TGTGCTAGTGGCTTGACAGGGAACTATGGC. Protein product: CASGLTGNYG. The full-length CDR3 reads as CASGLTGNYGYTF. The rearrangement joins TRBV12-5 to TRBJ1-2; 7 bases fit TRBD1. From the germline J gene comes the end of the CDR3, since the read stops 3 residues before it. The CDR3 totals 13 residues. Germline CDR1 LGHNT, CDR2 FRNRAP. The junction had 3 bases not matched to a gene; V was cut back by 6 bases and J by 2 bases.